The source of this TCR beta chain is a study of blood T cell repertoires in COVID-19. Clones were sequenced by immunoSEQ multiplex PCR, and TCRdb holds only the in-frame ones, with some missing. Among roughly 250,000 clones, approximately 90% were seen once, and the ten largest hold around 0.85%. The CDR3 totals 15 residues. V was clipped by 0 bases and J by 14 bases; unmatched bases: 10. CDR1 is SEHNR, CDR2 FQNEAQ, per germline (reference sequence). The sequenced material came from PBMCs or T cells enriched from blood (not recorded which). The V and J genes are TRBV7-9 and TRBJ2-2, with 9 nucleotides matching TRBD1. The TCR was taken from a man aged 50 to 59 who had been exposed to COVID-19. CDR3 nucleotides: TGTGCCAGCAGCTTAGCCGGGACAGGGCCCGGGGGACTGTTTTTT. Translated, it gives CASSLAGTGPGGLFF.